The source of this T cell receptor (beta chain) is a study of blood T cell repertoires in COVID-19. As for the study in general: Acute and convalescent COVID-19 samples came from the United States, Italy and Spain.

The germline V gene has CDR1 SEHNR and CDR2 FQNEAQ (reference sequence). Trimming cost V 6 bases and J 4 bases, with 18 bases left between them. The CDR3 sequence is 15 residues long. Repertoires were generated with immunoSEQ multiplex PCR, while TCRdb's copy carries only in-frame clones and drops some. This table holds 85,000 to 110,000 clones, around 88% found once. The rearrangement uses TRBV7-9 and TRBJ1-1; maybe TRBD1 (5 bases). The sequencing sample was made of peripheral blood. This receptor was taken from a human donor in a cohort sampled during active COVID-19. CDR3 sequence (DNA): TGTGCCAGCAGTCCAGTCTGGGGCTGGGGCACTGAAGCTTTCTTT. Its translation: CASSPVWGWGTEAFF. Full variable domain (remainder filled in from reference TRBV7-9 and TRBJ1-1): DTGVSQNPRHKITKRGQNVTFRCDPISEHNRLYWYRQTLGQGPEFLTYFQNEAQLEKSRLLSDRFSAERPKGSFSTLEIQRTEQGDSAMYLCASSPVWGWGTEAFFGQGTRLTVV.